Presented here are 26 T cell receptor beta chains from one specimen sequenced in a study of shared clonotypes between healthy human individuals (dated by TCRdb to 2019 to 2021). The receptor library was made with the immunoSEQ multiplex PCR assay. TCRdb re-hosts the immuneACCESS table, in-frame sequences only. Its copies lack some clones; in the studies checked, an unresolved V gene accounts for under half of them, and the cause for the rest is not known. This sample comprises some 1 million clones, about 80% of them detected only once. Around 1.5% of the sample comes from the top ten. The sample was memory CD4+ T cells sorted from blood. The label giving this sample's cell subset or site can be read as: CD45RA-negative fraction. These receptors all stem from a man aged 18 to 30 in good health.

To note about this clone: Other nucleotide sequences in the sample specify the same CDR3. V and J are TRBV10-1 and TRBJ2-5; no reliable D call. This CDR3 has 13 amino acids. Germline CDR1 and CDR2: WNHNN and SYGVQD (reference sequence). Trimming left V 3 bases short and J 2 bases short, with 7 bases between. DNA for the CDR3: TGCGCCAGCAGTGATGGCCGTCAAGAGACCCAGTACTTC. Translation gives CASSDGRQETQYF.

The rearrangement uses TRBV30 and TRBJ1-5; D is perhaps TRBD1 (5 bases). The CDR3 has 15 amino acids. CDR1 and CDR2 from the germline V gene are GTSNPN and SVGIG (reference sequence). V was clipped by 1 base and J by 6 bases, with 16 bases between them. This chain's CDR3 is CAWSGGISTGQPQHF. For the CDR3, the DNA is TGTGCCTGGAGTGGGGGGATCAGCACCGGTCAGCCCCAGCATTTT.

This clone has just one count. Other DNA sequences in this specimen translate into the identical CDR3. The rearrangement uses TRBV29-1 and TRBJ2-2; 8 nucleotides match TRBD1. Trimming took 6 bases from V and 2 from J; bases not matched to a gene: 5. The CDR3 sequence is 14 residues long. Germline V CDR1 and CDR2: SQVTM, ANQGSEA. The CDR3 loop reads CSVGGQGNTGELFF. The CDR3 nucleotides are TGCAGCGTGGGAGGACAGGGAAACACCGGGGAGCTGTTTTTT.

The V gene is TRBV7-6, the J gene TRBJ2-7, with D unclear. CDR3 length: 11 residues. Trimming left V 8 bases short and J 5 bases short, with 10 bases between. Germline-derived CDR1 and CDR2 are SGHVS and FNYEAQ. The CDR3 here is CASRTENEQYF. CDR3 sequence (DNA): TGTGCCAGCCGCACGGAGAACGAGCAGTACTTC. Looking up the rest from reference TRBV7-6 and TRBJ2-7 gives the full variable domain: GAGVSQSPRYKVTKRGQDVALRCDPISGHVSLYWYRQALGQGPEFLTYFNYEAQQDKSGLPNDRFSAERPEGSISTLTIQRTEQRDSAMYRCASRTENEQYFGPGTRLTVT.

V is TRBV10-1 and J is TRBJ2-1; weak D call: TRBD1 (6 bases). V lost 4 bases, J lost 6 bases, and 19 bases lay in between. The germline V gene has CDR1 WNHNN and CDR2 SYGVQD (reference sequence). The CDR3 covers 16 residues. The CDR3 loop is CASSGKQGNRSNEQFF. The CDR3 DNA sequence: TGCGCCAGCAGTGGGAAACAGGGCAACAGAAGCAATGAGCAGTTCTTC.

The chain joins TRBV27 to TRBJ2-1; perhaps TRBD2 as D (6 bases). CDR1 and CDR2 (germline): MNHEY, SMNVEV (reference sequence). This CDR3 has 16 residues. V was shortened by 0 bases and J by 7 bases, with 16 bases between the two germline ends. The CDR3 region is CASSLSRGLQGNEQFF. As DNA, the CDR3 is TGTGCCAGCAGTTTATCGAGGGGACTTCAGGGAAATGAGCAGTTCTTC.

This clone was seen just once. The rearrangement uses TRBV6-5 and TRBJ2-7; D unresolved. Deletions cut 2 bases from V and 7 bases from J, with 12 bases between. CDR1 and CDR2 from the germline V gene are MNHEY and SVGAGI. CDR3 size: 13 residues. In DNA form, the CDR3 reads TGTGCCAGCAGTTACGACGGAGCGCGGGAGCAGTACTTC. Translating gives CASSYDGAREQYF.

The chain carries TRBV4-1 and TRBJ1-5, with TRBD1 identical over 12 bases. J gave up 1 base and V 4 bases, and 8 bases lay outside the gene matches. The V gene's germline CDR1 is MGHRA and CDR2 YSYEKL. The CDR3 sequence is 18 residues long. CDR3 nucleotides: TGCGCCAGCAGCCCCGGGACAGGGGGCGGTGGGAGCAATCAGCCCCAGCATTTT. Amino acid sequence: CASSPGTGGGGSNQPQHF.

The V gene is TRBV9, the J gene TRBJ2-7; the match to TRBD1 covers 7 bases. The CDR3 length is 13 residues. Germline CDR1 and CDR2: SGDLS and YYNGEE. V was pared by 3 bases and J by 4 bases, with 4 bases of the junction left unmatched. The DNA of the CDR3 is TGTGCCAGCAGCGGACCAGGGGGTTACGAGCAGTACTTC. Amino acids: CASSGPGGYEQYF.

This chain links TRBV5-6 with TRBJ2-5; 7 positions agree with TRBD2. The CDR3 sequence is 14 residues long. Unmatched junction bases numbered 12, after V lost 6 bases and J lost 7 bases. Looked up from germline, CDR1 is SGHDT and CDR2 is YYEEEE. In nucleotides, the CDR3 is TGTGCCAGCAACTTCGGACTAGATCGAGGGACCCAGTACTTC. The encoded protein is CASNFGLDRGTQYF.

With regard to this clone: Other nucleotide sequences in the sample specify the same CDR3. The chain uses TRBV4-3 and TRBJ2-7; D gene ambiguous. V gave up 0 bases and J gave up 7 bases, with 7 bases separating them. The CDR3 has 12 residues. In germline, CDR1 is LGHNA, CDR2 YSLEER. CDR3 DNA sequence: TGCGCCAGCAGCCAAGATGTGGGGGAGCAGTACTTC. Protein sequence: CASSQDVGEQYF.

The V gene is TRBV30, the J gene TRBJ2-6; D is unclear. The CDR3 covers 16 residues. The germline CDR1 and CDR2 sequences are GTSNPN and SVGIG (reference sequence). V lost 2 bases and J 4 bases, leaving 15 bases between the germline ends. The CDR3 sequence: CAWSRKDGVGANVLTF. Written as DNA, the CDR3 is TGTGCCTGGAGTCGGAAGGACGGTGTCGGGGCCAACGTCCTGACTTTC. The complete variable domain, with remaining parts taken from reference TRBV30 and TRBJ2-6, reads SQTIHQWPATLVQPVGSPLSLECTVEGTSNPNLYWYRQAAGRGLQLLFYSVGIGQISSEVPQNLSASRPQDRQFILSSKKLLLSDSGFYLCAWSRKDGVGANVLTFGAGSRLTVL.

The chain recombines TRBV9 with TRBJ1-2; TRBD1 is a possible D gene (5 bases). V was cut by 0 bases and J by 7 bases, with 13 bases left in between. The CDR3 runs 14 residues. CDR1 and CDR2 from the germline V gene are SGDLS and YYNGEE. CDR3 coding DNA: TGTGCCAGCAGCGTAGGCTCAGGGTTGGGTGGCTACACCTTC. This sequence encodes CASSVGSGLGGYTF. Complete variable domain (other parts from reference TRBV9 and TRBJ1-2): DSGVTQTPKHLITATGQRVTLRCSPRSGDLSVYWYQQSLDQGLQFLIQYYNGEERAKGNILERFSAQQFPDLHSELNLSSLELGDSALYFCASSVGSGLGGYTFGSGTRLTVV.

CDR3 nucleotide sequence: TGTGCCAGCAGCCCCGCGGGGGGTTCGGGTCAGCCCCAGCATTTT. Amino acid sequence: CASSPAGGSGQPQHF. J is TRBJ1-5 and V is TRBV9, with a tentative D call TRBD1 (5 bases). V lost 4 bases and J lost 6, with 17 bases in between. The CDR3 is 15 residues long. Germline V lookup: CDR1 SGDLS, CDR2 YYNGEE.

The genes are TRBV2 and TRBJ2-5; the D gene is possibly TRBD2 (6 bases). Trimming removed 7 bases from V and 3 bases from J, with 12 bases in between. Germline lookup yields CDR1 SNHLY and CDR2 FYNNEI. The CDR3 spans 13 residues. The CDR3 is CASTIAGKETQYF. CDR3 bases: TGTGCCAGCACCATTGCGGGAAAAGAGACCCAGTACTTC. Full variable domain (outside the CDR3, taken from reference TRBV2 and TRBJ2-5): EPEVTQTPSHQVTQMGQEVILRCVPISNHLYFYWYRQILGQKVEFLVSFYNNEISEKSEIFDDQFSVERPDGSNFTLKIRSTKLEDSAMYFCASTIAGKETQYFGPGTRLLVL.

The chain uses TRBV11-3 and TRBJ2-3; 7 bases line up with TRBD2. V shed 3 bases and J 6 bases; nucleotides not matched to a gene: 6. The CDR3 length is 14 residues. From germline, CDR1 is SGHNT and CDR2 YENEEA. The CDR3 is CASSLGTSDDTQYF. Written as DNA, the CDR3 is TGTGCCAGCAGCTTGGGTACTAGCGATGATACGCAGTATTTT.

The chain recombines TRBV6-1 with TRBJ2-1; weak D call: TRBD2 (6 bases). Germline V gives CDR1 MNHNS, CDR2 SASEGT. Trimming pared 4 bases from V and 0 bases from J, leaving 13 bases between. The CDR3 runs 16 residues. The CDR3 DNA reads as TGTGCCAGCAGTGCTAGTGGGAGGAGCTCCTACAATGAGCAGTTCTTC. Translating gives CASSASGRSSYNEQFF.

This clone was observed a few times. The J gene is TRBJ1-2, the V gene TRBV6-4; the D is unclear. Deletions cut 8 bases from V and 4 bases from J, with 11 bases between. This CDR3 contains 12 residues. Germline lookup yields CDR1 MRHNA and CDR2 SNTAGT. The DNA for the CDR3 is TGTGCCAGCCATCGGACGGTCTATGGCTACACCTTC. Translation gives CASHRTVYGYTF.

As concerns this clone: The junction and the germline gene differ at one end; a read error may be behind it. This CDR3 reads CASSLGSPLYEQYF. Written as DNA, the CDR3 is TGTGCCAGCAGTTTAGGGTCCCCCCTCTACGAGCAGTACTTC. This chain links TRBV7-2 with TRBJ2-7; D gene ambiguous. This CDR3 spans 14 amino acids. Germline V gives CDR1 SGHTA, CDR2 FQGNSA.

The J gene is TRBJ2-7, the V gene TRBV7-9; the match to TRBD1 covers 10 bases. The CDR3 has 16 amino acids. CDR1 SEHNR and CDR2 FQNEAQ come from the germline V gene (reference sequence). V shed 2 bases and J 2 bases; nucleotides not matched to a gene: 6. CDR3 residues: CASSLLTGGDPYEQYF. DNA of the CDR3: TGTGCCAGCAGCTTATTGACAGGGGGCGACCCCTACGAGCAGTACTTC.

CDR3 in amino acids: CASSDSFRRGQVDTGELFF. CDR3 nucleotides: TGTGCCAGCAGTGATAGTTTCCGCAGGGGGCAGGTTGACACCGGGGAGCTGTTTTTT. This chain joins TRBV6-1 and TRBJ2-2, with 8 bases identical to TRBD1. Germline CDR1 and CDR2: MNHNS and SASEGT. The CDR3 extends over 19 amino acids. V lost 3 bases to trimming and J lost 3 bases; unmatched junction nucleotides: 15.

This clone turned up a few times. The chain employs TRBV28 and TRBJ1-1, with TRBD1 matching over 9 bases. The CDR3 is 13 amino acids. The V segment lost 4 bases and the J segment 10 bases; nucleotides outside the gene matches: 7. Looked up from germline, CDR1 is MDHEN and CDR2 is SYDVKM. The CDR3 sequence is CASSYPGTGLAFF. CDR3 nucleotides: TGTGCCAGCAGTTATCCCGGGACAGGGTTAGCTTTCTTT.

This clone was detected only once. The rearrangement links TRBV4-1 to TRBJ1-4, with D unresolved. There are 16 residues in the CDR3. Germline V gives CDR1 MGHRA, CDR2 YSYEKL. Trimming shortened V by 1 base and J by 8 bases, and 17 bases separated the two germline ends. This CDR3 reads CASSQGRGKEGEKLFF. CDR3 DNA: TGCGCCAGCAGCCAAGGCCGGGGAAAGGAGGGAGAAAAACTGTTTTTT.

The gene calls are TRBV10-1 and TRBJ2-3; 13 nucleotides line up with TRBD2. The germline V gene encodes CDR1 WNHNN and CDR2 SYGVQD (reference sequence). V lost 6 bases and J lost 6; bases outside the gene matches: 3. The CDR3 totals 14 residues. CDR3 protein: CASSQTSGRDTQYF. CDR3 nucleotide sequence: TGCGCCAGCAGCCAGACTAGCGGGAGGGATACGCAGTATTTT.

This clone was observed a few times. This rearrangement joins TRBV6-5 to TRBJ2-1, with 8 nucleotides matching TRBD2. The CDR3 totals 15 residues. Germline V gene lookup returns CDR1 MNHEY and CDR2 SVGAGI. V dropped 5 bases and J dropped 1; count of bases not matched to a gene: 4. CDR3 sequence (DNA): TGTGCCAGCAGTGGGGGGACTAGGTCCTACAATGAGCAGTTCTTC. Translating gives CASSGGTRSYNEQFF.

The rearrangement uses TRBV15 and TRBJ1-5, with D uncertain. V was pared by 5 bases and J by 2 bases, with 7 bases between. The CDR3 has 13 amino acids. The germline V gene encodes CDR1 LNHNV and CDR2 YYDKDF (reference sequence). CDR3 protein: CATSPGGNQPQHF. CDR3 sequence (DNA): TGTGCCACCAGCCCCGGAGGCAATCAGCCCCAGCATTTT.